A single sample gave rise to the 32 T cell receptor beta chains below, sequenced in a study of T cells in localized non-small cell lung cancer. Assay: immunoSEQ multiplex PCR; the TCRdb copy retains only in-frame clones and omits some. This table has 20,000 to 30,000 clones, around 90% appearing once. The source was peripheral blood, collected before any cancer treatment. These receptors were taken from a female donor older than 55 with stage II squamous cell lung carcinoma.

The chain joins TRBV19 to TRBJ1-1; possibly TRBD1 for D (5 bases). Deletions cut 5 bases from V and 6 bases from J, with 13 bases between. Per the germline V gene, CDR1 is LNHDA and CDR2 is SQIVND (reference sequence). The CDR3 extends over 13 amino acids. CDR3 in amino acids: CASSQGSPPEAFF. The CDR3 DNA sequence: TGTGCCAGTAGTCAGGGATCCCCTCCTGAAGCTTTCTTT.

This CDR3 is CASSPSGRAIYEQYF. CDR3 nucleotide sequence: TGTGCCAGCAGCCCTAGCGGGAGGGCCATCTACGAGCAGTACTTC. The chain employs TRBV6-7 and TRBJ2-7, with 12 bases matching TRBD2. TRBV6-7 is flagged as an ORF with uncertain function. The junction had 6 bases not matched to a gene; V was cut back by 6 bases and J by 3 bases. This CDR3 contains 15 residues.

This rearrangement joins TRBV6-5 to TRBJ2-3; TRBD2 matches at 9 bases. This CDR3 has 13 residues. Germline CDR1 and CDR2: MNHEY and SVGAGI. V lost 2 bases and J lost 8; bases outside the gene matches: 2. CDR3: CASSYEAGGTQYF. The CDR3 nucleotides are TGTGCCAGCAGTTACGAAGCGGGAGGTACGCAGTATTTT.

This chain joins TRBV5-4 and TRBJ2-7, with 11 bases matching TRBD2. Germline V CDR1 and CDR2: SGHNT, YYREEE (reference sequence). Losses at the gene ends were 5 bases for V and 2 bases for J; bases not matched to a gene: 6. CDR3 length equals 15 residues. This chain's CDR3 is CASRTTSGATYEQYF. The CDR3 DNA sequence: TGTGCCAGCAGGACGACTAGCGGGGCTACCTACGAGCAGTACTTC.

The chain uses TRBV2 and TRBJ1-4; no reliable D call. Trimming removed 6 bases from V and 0 bases from J, with 11 bases in between. Germline V gene lookup returns CDR1 SNHLY and CDR2 FYNNEI. The CDR3 loop spans 15 amino acids. The CDR3 loop is CASSQIQATNEKLFF. In nucleotides, the CDR3 is TGTGCCAGCAGCCAGATACAAGCAACTAATGAAAAACTGTTTTTT.

This clone was observed a single time. V usage is TRBV5-1 and J usage is TRBJ2-5; D is ambiguous. Trimming removed 5 bases from V and 1 base from J, with 3 bases in between. Germline values: CDR1 SGHRS, CDR2 YFSETQ. The CDR3 has 11 amino acids. The CDR3 spells CASRGQETQYF. The CDR3 region has the DNA TGCGCCAGCAGGGGCCAAGAGACCCAGTACTTC.

This sequence joins TRBV19 and TRBJ2-1, with 7 bases aligning to TRBD2. The CDR3 has 15 residues. V was pared by 3 bases and J by 7 bases, with 9 bases of the junction left unmatched. The germline V gene has CDR1 LNHDA and CDR2 SQIVND (reference sequence). CDR3 loop: CASSILAELGNEQFF. CDR3 DNA: TGTGCCAGTAGTATCCTAGCGGAACTCGGGAATGAGCAGTTCTTC.

The rearrangement uses TRBV11-2 and TRBJ1-2, with no clear D. Germline CDR1 SGHAT, CDR2 FQNNGV. V was trimmed by 0 bases and J by 8 bases, leaving 7 bases between them. The CDR3 runs to 12 residues. The CDR3 sequence: CASSLDGSGYTF. The CDR3 DNA sequence: TGTGCCAGCAGCTTAGATGGGTCCGGCTACACCTTC.

The chain joins TRBV15 to TRBJ2-7; 11 bases match TRBD1. The CDR3 is 15 amino acids. CDR1 and CDR2 from the germline V gene are LNHNV and YYDKDF (reference sequence). J lost 6 bases, V lost 3 bases, and 7 bases had no gene match. For the CDR3, the DNA is TGTGCCACCAGCAGCGGACAGGGGGCTTTAGGCGAGCAGTACTTC. Translated, it gives CATSSGQGALGEQYF.

DNA for the CDR3: TGTGCCAGCAGAGATGCCAAGCGGGAGTACTACGAGCAGTACTTC. Translation gives CASRDAKREYYEQYF. This chain links TRBV6-1 with TRBJ2-7; 8 nucleotides line up with TRBD2. CDR3 size: 15 residues. The V gene end was trimmed by 6 bases and the J gene end by 3 bases; junction bases not matched to a gene: 10. Germline CDR1 reads MNHNS; CDR2 reads SASEGT.

The chain combines TRBV10-3 with TRBJ1-2; D is unresolved. The germline V gene has CDR1 ENHRY and CDR2 SYGVKD. This CDR3 comprises 12 residues. Trimming pared 1 base from V and 5 bases from J, leaving 5 bases between. Written as DNA, the CDR3 is TGTGCCATCAGTGAGTTCCGGTATGGCTACACCTTC. Translation: CAISEFRYGYTF.

The genes are TRBV18 and TRBJ2-4; perhaps TRBD2 as D (5 bases). The CDR3 consists of 15 residues. The germline CDR1 and CDR2 sequences are KGHSH and LQKENI. V lost 2 bases, J lost 3 bases, and 11 bases lay in between. For the CDR3, the DNA is TGTGCCAGCTCACCAACGGGGATCGGCAAAAACATTCAGTACTTC. Translated, it gives CASSPTGIGKNIQYF.

This rearrangement joins TRBV27 to TRBJ1-1; tentative D call: TRBD1 (5 bases). The CDR3 runs to 13 residues. V lost 3 bases, J lost 5 bases, and 10 bases lay in between. The germline V gene has CDR1 MNHEY and CDR2 SMNVEV (reference sequence). The CDR3 coding sequence is TGTGCCAGCAGTTTCCAGGGCCAAACTGAAGCTTTCTTT. Its translation is CASSFQGQTEAFF.

The V and J genes are TRBV14 and TRBJ1-3; the match to TRBD1 covers 7 bases. This CDR3 region has 17 residues. Trimming at V came to 5 bases and at J to 8 bases, leaving 18 bases not matched to a gene. Germline V lookup: CDR1 SGHDN, CDR2 FVKESK. CDR3 loop: CASSNRPGQPKVDTIYF. As DNA, the CDR3 is TGTGCCAGCAGCAACCGACCGGGACAGCCAAAGGTGGACACCATATATTTT. The full variable domain, rest sourced from reference TRBV14 and TRBJ1-3, is EAGVTQFPSHSVIEKGQTVTLRCDPISGHDNLYWYRRVMGKEIKFLLHFVKESKQDESGMPNNRFLAERTGGTYSTLKVQPAELEDSGVYFCASSNRPGQPKVDTIYFGEGSWLTVV.

V usage is TRBV21-1 and J usage is TRBJ2-7; TRBD2, as called in the table, went unchecked against the DNA. TRBV21-1 is tagged as a pseudogene. The CDR3 contains 22 residues. This CDR3 reads CASSKLPRPDATLAGGPLEQYF. CDR3 sequence (DNA): TGTGCCAGCAGCAAACTGCCCAGGCCAGACGCTACCTTAGCGGGAGGGCCTTTAGAGCAGTACTTC.

V usage is TRBV19 and J usage is TRBJ2-7; 11 nucleotides line up with TRBD2. This CDR3 has 15 residues. V was pared by 8 bases and J by 1 base, with 7 bases of the junction left unmatched. Germline CDR1 and CDR2: LNHDA and SQIVND (reference sequence). CDR3 DNA sequence: TGTGCCAGTGCCTCGAGACTAGCGGGATCCTACGAGCAGTACTTC. Amino acids: CASASRLAGSYEQYF.

The chain is built from TRBV7-9 and TRBJ2-5; tentatively, D is TRBD2 (6 bases). Trimming shortened V by 4 bases and J by 7 bases, and 19 bases separated the two germline ends. Germline V lookup: CDR1 SEHNR, CDR2 FQNEAQ (reference sequence). The CDR3 runs 15 residues. CDR3 DNA: TGTGCCAGCAGCTCATTTTGGCCGGGAGTAGGGACCCAGTACTTC. Protein: CASSSFWPGVGTQYF.

This chain joins TRBV14 and TRBJ2-5; no clear D gene. Looked up from germline, CDR1 is SGHDN and CDR2 is FVKESK. This CDR3 region has 12 residues. V was shortened by 0 bases and J by 4 bases, with 3 bases between the two germline ends. The DNA of the CDR3 is TGTGCCAGCAGCCAAGAGCCAGAGACCCAGTACTTC. This gives the protein CASSQEPETQYF.

This chain links TRBV6-6 with TRBJ2-3; D unresolved. The germline V gene encodes CDR1 MNHNY and CDR2 SVGAGI (reference sequence). The CDR3 has 13 residues. V was trimmed by 7 bases and J by 1 base, leaving 9 bases between them. CDR3 protein: CASTKTGTDTQYF. The CDR3 DNA reads TGTGCCAGCACCAAAACTGGCACAGATACGCAGTATTTT.

The chain links TRBV28 to TRBJ1-5, with D possibly matching TRBD1 (5 bases). Germline V gene lookup returns CDR1 MDHEN and CDR2 SYDVKM. Trimming shortened V by 3 bases and J by 2 bases, and 17 bases separated the two germline ends. The CDR3 is 17 amino acids. The chain's CDR3 is CASSFRGAGYGNQPQHF. CDR3 bases: TGTGCCAGCAGTTTTCGAGGGGCAGGTTACGGCAATCAGCCCCAGCATTTT.

V and J are TRBV5-1 and TRBJ2-5, with D tentatively TRBD1 or TRBD2 (5 bases each). This CDR3 has 14 amino acids. From germline, CDR1 is SGHRS and CDR2 YFSETQ. The germline V and J ends were trimmed by 0 bases and 5 bases, with 11 bases remaining between them. The CDR3 region has the DNA TGCGCCAGCAGCTTGGCTGCAGGGAGTGAGACCCAGTACTTC. This translates into CASSLAAGSETQYF.

This clone appeared once. The CDR3 sequence is CASSQQEYGYTF. The CDR3 bases are TGCGCCAGCAGCCAACAAGAATATGGCTACACCTTC. The V call is TRBV5-1, the J call TRBJ1-2; D not resolved. From germline, CDR1 is SGHRS and CDR2 YFSETQ. V was shortened by 4 bases and J by 5 bases, with 9 bases between the two germline ends. The CDR3 totals 12 residues.

The chain joins TRBV12-2 to TRBJ2-3. TRBV12-2 is reported as a pseudogene. The CDR3 runs 14 residues. The CDR3 nucleotides are TGTGCAAGTCGCTCGTCCCTCACACCCGGTACGCAGTATTTT. Protein product: CASRSSLTPGTQYF.

This rearrangement joins TRBV9 to TRBJ1-6, with 8 bases identical to TRBD1. V was pared by 0 bases and J by 7 bases, with 0 bases of the junction left unmatched. Germline V gives CDR1 SGDLS, CDR2 YYNGEE. The CDR3 runs 14 residues. CDR3 DNA: TGTGCCAGCAGCGTAGCAGGGGGCAATTCACCCCTCCACTTT. It specifies CASSVAGGNSPLHF.

This chain links TRBV9 with TRBJ2-7; 14 nucleotides agree with TRBD2. Per germline, CDR1 SGDLS and CDR2 YYNGEE. J lost 6 bases, V lost 6 bases, and 5 bases had no gene match. The length of the CDR3 is 14 residues. The CDR3 DNA follows: TGTGCCAGCACCCCGGGACTAGCGGGAGCCGAGCAGTACTTC. It codes for CASTPGLAGAEQYF.

The gene calls are TRBV18 and TRBJ1-6, with 7 bases matching TRBD1. Germline CDR1 reads KGHSH; CDR2 reads LQKENI. The J segment lost 13 bases and the V segment lost 3 bases, leaving 9 bases of the junction unmatched. This CDR3 region has 14 residues. The CDR3 loop is CASSPQTGFKPLHF. The CDR3 coding sequence is TGTGCCAGCTCACCCCAGACAGGGTTTAAGCCCCTCCACTTT.

The CDR3 bases are TGTGCCAGCAGCTTGGCAGGCGGTAACTATGGCTACACCTTC. Its translation: CASSLAGGNYGYTF. This rearrangement joins TRBV5-4 to TRBJ1-2; D is undetermined. The CDR3 is made up of 14 amino acids. V was cut by 0 bases and J by 1 base, with 7 bases left in between. Germline loops: CDR1 SGHNT, CDR2 YYREEE (reference sequence).

This chain connects TRBV27 to TRBJ1-5; D unresolved. The CDR3 length is 17 residues. Trimming shortened V by 5 bases and J by 0 bases, and 17 bases separated the two germline ends. In germline, CDR1 is MNHEY, CDR2 SMNVEV (reference sequence). CDR3 DNA sequence: TGTGCCAGCAGTCCGCACCAAGGGAGCAATAGCAATCAGCCCCAGCATTTT. This sequence encodes CASSPHQGSNSNQPQHF.

This chain connects TRBV4-3 to TRBJ1-5; tentatively, D is TRBD1 (5 bases). V was shortened by 3 bases and J by 5 bases, with 11 bases between the two germline ends. Germline V lookup: CDR1 LGHNA, CDR2 YSLEER. CDR3 length: 14 residues. The CDR3 is CASSQTGGDQPQHF. The CDR3 DNA sequence: TGCGCCAGCAGCCAGACCGGGGGAGATCAGCCCCAGCATTTT.

This chain connects TRBV6-1 to TRBJ1-1; D uncertain. The CDR3 contains 11 residues. Deletions cut 10 bases from V and 5 bases from J, with 11 bases between. Germline CDR1 is MNHNS and CDR2 is SASEGT. The CDR3 reads CATGAMTEAFF. CDR3 sequence (DNA): TGTGCCACCGGCGCCATGACTGAAGCTTTCTTT.

This chain links TRBV5-4 with TRBJ1-1; perhaps TRBD1 as D (5 bases). Germline CDR1 reads SGHNT; CDR2 reads YYREEE (reference sequence). The V end lost 0 bases, the J end lost 0 bases, and 6 bases lay between the germline ends. The CDR3 is 14 residues long. The CDR3 loop reads CASSLGGMNTEAFF. The CDR3 region has the DNA TGTGCCAGCAGCTTGGGGGGGATGAACACTGAAGCTTTCTTT. Using reference TRBV5-4 and TRBJ1-1 for the parts outside the CDR3, the full variable domain is ETGVTQSPTHLIKTRGQQVTLRCSSQSGHNTVSWYQQALGQGPQFIFQYYREEENGRGNFPPRFSGLQFPNYSSELNVNALELDDSALYLCASSLGGMNTEAFFGQGTRLTVV.

The J gene is TRBJ1-1, the V gene TRBV5-1; no reliable D call. Trimming stripped 0 bases from V and 10 bases from J, with 13 bases between. Germline lookup yields CDR1 SGHRS and CDR2 YFSETQ. The CDR3 length is 13 residues. CDR3 DNA sequence: TGCGCCAGCAGCTTGGCCTTGCAGGAGGGAGCTTTCTTT. Its protein product is CASSLALQEGAFF.